The T cell receptor (beta chain) described here comes from a study of PD-L1 blockade in urothelial cancer. In the study overall: Patients had been given 0 to 3 earlier chemotherapy regimens. Blood analyses occurred 3 weeks (second dose) and 6 weeks post treatment start.

Trimming took 1 base from V and 8 from J; bases not matched to a gene: 12. This CDR3 spans 16 amino acids. Germline V gene lookup returns CDR1 SGHRS and CDR2 YFSETQ. This table comes from immunoSEQ multiplex PCR, and its TCRdb copy is limited to in-frame clones, with some not included. Of fewer than 50,000 clones listed, about 88% are singletons. The time point here: peripheral blood 6 weeks after treatment start. The patients had locally advanced or metastatic urothelial carcinoma. V and J are TRBV5-1 and TRBJ2-7; 10 bases line up with TRBD2. This material consisted of PBMCs, taken around atezolizumab (anti-PD-L1) treatment. The sequence was collected from a man aged 55 to 70 with urothelial cancer. The CDR3 loop reads CASSLNFVLAGIKQYF. In nucleotides, the CDR3 is TGCGCCAGCAGCTTGAATTTCGTACTAGCGGGAATCAAGCAGTACTTC.